The clone carrying this T cell receptor (beta chain) was found a few times. This entry belongs to a study of T-cell reconstitution after alpha-beta-depleted transplantation in children. Unique molecular identifiers featured in how the TCRbeta library was prepared. TCRdb re-analysed the PCR reads in MiXCR, keeping a single row per CDR3 protein. This sample has 700,000 to 850,000 distinct CDR3 sequences, with 15% to 20% found just once. This CDR3 contains 16 residues. Trimming stripped 7 bases from V and 6 bases from J, with 24 bases between. This material consisted of PBMCs, mostly from graft donor cells, taken 360 days after TCRalphabeta/CD19-depleted stem cell transplant. This TCR was recovered from a male patient between 5 and 17 years old who had a stem cell transplant for acute lymphoblastic leukemia, so the T cells may come from the graft donor. The rearrangement links TRBV12-3 or TRBV12-4 to TRBJ1-1, with D possibly being TRBD1 (5 bases). The CDR3 nucleotides read TGTGCCAGCACCCAACTCCCTGGCAGGGCGGGGGCTGAAGCTTTCTTT. Translated: CASTQLPGRAGAEAFF.